This TCR beta chain was documented in a study of cytomegalovirus exposure and HLA in healthy donors. The ends were cut back, 6 bases at V and 7 bases at J, with 15 bases in the middle. There are 13 residues in the CDR3. Germline V CDR1 and CDR2: LNHDA, SQIVND (reference sequence). This PCR relied on a set of 60 Vbeta primers and 13 Jbeta primers. Clones were read by immunoSEQ multiplex PCR, and TCRdb kept only the in-frame ones, dropping some. The sample features approximately 130,000 clones, with roughly 2% in its top ten. The sequencing input was PBMCs. This clonotype was sampled from a woman in her fifties or sixties in good health and CMV-seronegative. The chain employs TRBV19 and TRBJ1-1; D unclear. CDR3 in DNA: TGTGCCAGTAGCCCCTTAGCGGGTGGTGAAGCTTTCTTT. It specifies CASSPLAGGEAFF.